The 26 T cell receptor beta chains presented below share a single source sample, sequenced in a study of early T cells in non-severe SARS-CoV-2 infection. Each CDR3 protein gets one entry after TCRdb re-called the 5' RACE reads with MiXCR. The sample yields roughly 86,000 distinct CDR3 sequences, approximately 14% seen once. The sequenced sample consisted of whole blood. Receptors originate from an adult who was a healthcare worker with PCR-confirmed SARS-CoV-2 infection or an uninfected control (not recorded which).

The rearrangement uses TRBV5-1 and TRBJ1-1, with 7 bases fitting TRBD1. The CDR3 extends over 16 amino acids. V lost 4 bases to trimming and J lost 7 bases; unmatched junction nucleotides: 16. Per germline, CDR1 SGHRS and CDR2 YFSETQ. CDR3 DNA sequence: TGCGCCAGCAGCCCTAGACAGGGAGGATTGTATATTGAAGCTTTCTTT. Protein: CASSPRQGGLYIEAFF. The full variable domain, rest sourced from reference TRBV5-1 and TRBJ1-1, is KAGVTQTPRYLIKTRGQQVTLSCSPISGHRSVSWYQQTPGQGLQFLFEYFSETQRNKGNFPGRFSGRQFSNSRSEMNVSTLELGDSALYLCASSPRQGGLYIEAFFGQGTRLTVV.

The rearrangement uses TRBV7-6 and TRBJ1-1; D uncertain. V was shortened by 5 bases and J by 10 bases, with 20 bases between the two germline ends. CDR1 SGHVS and CDR2 FNYEAQ come from the germline V gene. The CDR3 is 14 amino acids. CDR3 nucleotides: TGTGCCAGCAGCCCGGAGCCCGGGCTGTTGGTAGCTTTCTTT. This encodes CASSPEPGLLVAFF.

The genes are TRBV7-2 and TRBJ2-3; no definite D call. V was trimmed by 4 bases and J by 0 bases, leaving 5 bases between them. CDR3 length: 13 amino acids. Germline-derived CDR1 and CDR2 are SGHTA and FQGNSA. The DNA for the CDR3 is TGTGCCAGCAGCTCCCCAAGCACAGATACGCAGTATTTT. Translating it yields CASSSPSTDTQYF.

This chain connects TRBV11-3 to TRBJ2-5; D is perhaps TRBD2 (6 bases). Germline-derived CDR1 and CDR2 are SGHNT and YENEEA. The CDR3 consists of 15 residues. Trimming took off 5 bases at V and 5 bases at J, with 18 bases between the two ends. The CDR3 DNA reads as TGTGCCAGCAGCCCCCGCGGCGTCGGAGGGGAGACCCAGTACTTC. Protein: CASSPRGVGGETQYF.

This clonotype was observed a handful of times. The chain is built from TRBV12-3 or TRBV12-4 and TRBJ1-1; weak D call: TRBD1 (5 bases). Trimming removed 3 bases at V and 2 bases at J, with 13 bases between. CDR3 length: 15 amino acids. CDR3 in DNA: TGTGCCAGCAGTTTCCCACCGGGACGTAACACTGAAGCTTTCTTT. Translated, it gives CASSFPPGRNTEAFF.

This clonotype came up a few times. The rearrangement joins TRBV6-6 to TRBJ1-3; D gene ambiguous. Germline V lookup: CDR1 MNHNY, CDR2 SVGAGI (reference sequence). Trimming removed 0 bases from V and 0 bases from J, with 9 bases in between. The CDR3 length is 16 residues. In DNA, the CDR3 is TGTGCCAGCAGTTACTCGACAAAATCCTCTGGAAACACCATATATTTT. This sequence encodes CASSYSTKSSGNTIYF.

This clonotype was seen a handful of times. V gene TRBV7-8 combines with J gene TRBJ2-5, with D unclear. The CDR3 totals 12 residues. Trimming took 4 bases from V and 5 from J, leaving 8 bases between them. The germline gives CDR1 SGHVS, CDR2 FQNEAQ. The chain's CDR3 is CASSSGWETQYF. CDR3 coding DNA: TGTGCCAGCAGCTCGGGCTGGGAGACCCAGTACTTC. Variable domain in full (rest from reference TRBV7-8 and TRBJ2-5): GAGVSQSPRYKVAKRGQDVALRCDPISGHVSLFWYQQALGQGPEFLTYFQNEAQLDKSGLPSDRFFAERPEGSVSTLKIQRTQQEDSAVYLCASSSGWETQYFGPGTRLLVL.

The V gene is TRBV29-1, the J gene TRBJ2-2; the D gene is possibly TRBD2 (6 bases). V was pared by 2 bases and J by 4 bases, with 8 bases between. The CDR3 consists of 13 residues. The germline CDR1 and CDR2 sequences are SQVTM and ANQGSEA. The CDR3 loop reads CSVERGTTGELFF. The DNA for the CDR3 is TGCAGCGTTGAACGGGGGACCACCGGGGAGCTGTTTTTT.

The rearrangement uses TRBV30 and TRBJ2-1, with D maybe TRBD2 (6 bases). The CDR3 length is 12 residues. The germline gives CDR1 GTSNPN, CDR2 SVGIG (reference sequence). V gave up 5 bases and J gave up 8 bases, with 13 bases separating them. CDR3 in amino acids: CAWGRLVDEQFF. The CDR3 DNA sequence: TGTGCCTGGGGGAGACTAGTAGATGAGCAGTTCTTC.

V and J are TRBV6-1 and TRBJ1-1; D is uncertain. The CDR3 consists of 14 residues. Trimming cost V 2 bases and J 4 bases, with 11 bases left between them. The germline gives CDR1 MNHNS, CDR2 SASEGT. This CDR3 reads CASSEYDEGTEAFF. The CDR3 DNA follows: TGTGCCAGCAGTGAATATGATGAGGGCACTGAAGCTTTCTTT.

The table lists this clonotype with many counts. This chain connects TRBV9 to TRBJ1-1; tentatively, D is TRBD1 (6 bases). The germline V gene has CDR1 SGDLS and CDR2 YYNGEE. The CDR3 length is 11 residues. The germline V and J ends were trimmed by 6 bases and 6 bases, with 9 bases remaining between them. The CDR3 DNA sequence: TGTGCCAGCATAGGGGGACCTGAAGCTTTCTTT. Its protein product is CASIGGPEAFF. Together with reference TRBV9 and TRBJ1-1, the CDR3 gives the full variable domain: DSGVTQTPKHLITATGQRVTLRCSPRSGDLSVYWYQQSLDQGLQFLIQYYNGEERAKGNILERFSAQQFPDLHSELNLSSLELGDSALYFCASIGGPEAFFGQGTRLTVV.

This clonotype was recorded a few times. The rearrangement links TRBV20-1 to TRBJ1-2, with 7 bases identical to TRBD1. The CDR3 spans 14 residues. CDR1 DFQATT and CDR2 SNEGSKA come from the germline V gene (reference sequence). The V and J ends lost 4 bases and 8 bases, in that order; junction bases with no gene match: 13. The CDR3 coding sequence is TGCAGTGCTACCTCGACAGGGAGGGATGAGGGCTACACCTTC. Its translation: CSATSTGRDEGYTF.

The J gene is TRBJ1-6, the V gene TRBV5-1; 8 bases are a match to TRBD1. This CDR3 is 15 amino acids long. J was trimmed by 10 bases and V by 4 bases; bases with no gene match: 10. Germline CDR1 SGHRS, CDR2 YFSETQ. CDR3 amino acids: CASSPQGTGESPLHF. CDR3 DNA: TGCGCCAGCAGCCCCCAAGGGACAGGAGAGTCACCCCTCCACTTT.

The chain joins TRBV19 to TRBJ1-5, with D uncertain. CDR3 length: 16 amino acids. Germline V gives CDR1 LNHDA, CDR2 SQIVND (reference sequence). V was clipped by 3 bases and J by 0 bases, with 12 bases between them. The CDR3 bases are TGTGCCAGTAGTATTTTCTCGGGGTCTAGCAATCAGCCCCAGCATTTT. Its protein product is CASSIFSGSSNQPQHF. The full variable domain, rest sourced from reference TRBV19 and TRBJ1-5, is DGGITQSPKYLFRKEGQNVTLSCEQNLNHDAMYWYRQDPGQGLRLIYYSQIVNDFQKGDIAEGYSVSREKKESFPLTVTSAQKNPTAFYLCASSIFSGSSNQPQHFGDGTRLSIL.

The CDR3 DNA sequence: TGTGCCAGCAGCTTAGATCGGGACAAGGCCTATGGCTACACCTTC. This codes for CASSLDRDKAYGYTF. The chain has TRBV11-2 and TRBJ1-2, with a possible D match to TRBD1 (6 bases). Germline values: CDR1 SGHAT, CDR2 FQNNGV. The V and J ends lost 0 bases and 4 bases respectively, with 12 bases between them. CDR3 length: 15 amino acids.

This clonotype showed up just a few times. The genes are TRBV25-1 and TRBJ2-5; D is ambiguous. This CDR3 has 15 amino acids. From germline, CDR1 is MGHDK and CDR2 SYGVNS. The V gene lost 2 bases and the J gene lost 0 bases, with 10 bases spanning the gap. This CDR3 is CASSEPEWYQETQYF. CDR3 nucleotide sequence: TGTGCCAGCAGTGAACCCGAGTGGTACCAAGAGACCCAGTACTTC.

This chain joins TRBV6-2 or TRBV6-3 and TRBJ2-3; 7 bases match TRBD1. The CDR3 has 16 amino acids. Trimming took 10 bases from V and 0 from J; bases not matched to a gene: 13. Germline values: CDR1 MNHEY, CDR2 SVGEGT. The DNA for the CDR3 is TGTGCCACCAATCCGGGACAGTCATCTAGCACAGATACGCAGTATTTT. It codes for CATNPGQSSSTDTQYF.

The chain carries TRBV28 and TRBJ2-7; D is perhaps TRBD1 (6 bases). V dropped 5 bases and J dropped 8 bases, with 10 bases sitting between them. Germline V gene data show CDR1 as MDHEN and CDR2 as SYDVKM. The CDR3 length is 11 residues. The CDR3, as DNA: TGTGCCAGCAGTACCCAGGGGAAGCAGTACGTC. The encoded protein is CASSTQGKQYV.

The rearrangement uses TRBV2 and TRBJ2-1, with 7 bases aligning to TRBD2. Germline V gives CDR1 SNHLY, CDR2 FYNNEI. This CDR3 has 16 residues. Trimming at V came to 11 bases and at J to 9 bases, leaving 22 bases not matched to a gene. The CDR3 nucleotides are TGTGCCTCAAGTAGGGAGGGGCCCTCAACTGTTGCTGAGCAGTTCTTC. Translated: CASSREGPSTVAEQFF.

The genes are TRBV11-2 and TRBJ2-3; the D gene is possibly TRBD1 (6 bases). The CDR3 sequence is 14 residues long. V was cut by 6 bases and J by 5 bases, with 15 bases left in between. In germline, CDR1 is SGHAT, CDR2 FQNNGV. The CDR3 DNA is TGTGCCAGCAGGATCCGGACAGTCAGAGATACGCAGTATTTT. Translating gives CASRIRTVRDTQYF.

This clonotype was seen ten or more times. CDR3 sequence (DNA): TGTGCCAGCAGCTTGCGTGGCGGGTTAACAGATACGCAGTATTTT. Its protein product is CASSLRGGLTDTQYF. The J gene is TRBJ2-3, the V gene TRBV7-9; TRBD2 is a possible D gene (5 bases). Trimming shortened V by 3 bases and J by 3 bases, and 13 bases separated the two germline ends. This CDR3 contains 15 residues. The germline gives CDR1 SEHNR, CDR2 FQNEAQ (reference sequence).

This clonotype was seen only a few times. The CDR3 loop is CASSKQGTGANVLTF. Here the CDR3 DNA reads TGTGCCAGTAGTAAACAGGGGACTGGGGCCAACGTCCTGACTTTC. The chain couples TRBV19 to TRBJ2-6, with 7 bases identical to TRBD1. Per the germline V gene, CDR1 is LNHDA and CDR2 is SQIVND (reference sequence). The CDR3 has 15 residues. V was clipped by 4 bases and J by 2 bases; unmatched bases: 2.

The sample holds a few counts of this clonotype. The chain has TRBV25-1 and TRBJ1-2; 7 nucleotides line up with TRBD1. Germline values: CDR1 MGHDK, CDR2 SYGVNS. The CDR3 totals 15 residues. The trim removed 3 bases at V and 0 bases at J, leaving 4 bases unmatched. The CDR3 is CASSDEGTANYGYTF. The CDR3 region has the DNA TGTGCCAGCAGTGATGAAGGGACAGCTAACTATGGCTACACCTTC.

This clonotype was counted ten times or more. This chain connects TRBV7-2 to TRBJ2-7; perhaps TRBD1 as D (6 bases). The ends were cut back, 5 bases at V and 6 bases at J, with 17 bases in the middle. CDR3 length: 14 residues. Germline V gene sequence: CDR1 SGHTA, CDR2 FQGNSA. The CDR3 loop reads CASSKRDTSPEQYV. The CDR3 DNA reads TGTGCCAGCAGCAAGAGGGACACATCTCCCGAGCAGTACGTC.

V gene TRBV6-2 or TRBV6-3 combines with J gene TRBJ2-7, with D perhaps given as TRBD1 or TRBD2 (5 bases each). The germline V and J ends were trimmed by 8 bases and 4 bases, with 15 bases remaining between them. The CDR3 is made up of 13 amino acids. CDR1 MNHEY and CDR2 SVGEGT come from the germline V gene. CDR3 sequence reads: CASSTGTMYEQYV. CDR3 nucleotide sequence: TGTGCCAGCTCCACCGGGACGATGTACGAGCAGTACGTC.

This chain connects TRBV7-6 to TRBJ2-5; 10 bases align to TRBD1. The V and J ends lost 2 bases and 7 bases, in that order; junction bases with no gene match: 13. The CDR3 spans 17 residues. Germline CDR1 SGHVS, CDR2 FNYEAQ. CDR3 bases: TGTGCCAGCAGCTTAACCTCCGGGACAGGGGCCGGGGGGACCCAGTACTTC. This gives the protein CASSLTSGTGAGGTQYF. The full variable domain, with the rest looked up from reference TRBV7-6 and TRBJ2-5, is GAGVSQSPRYKVTKRGQDVALRCDPISGHVSLYWYRQALGQGPEFLTYFNYEAQQDKSGLPNDRFSAERPEGSISTLTIQRTEQRDSAMYRCASSLTSGTGAGGTQYFGPGTRLLVL.